Below, 21 T cell receptor beta chains from the same sample are listed, as sequenced in a study of OX40 agonist ivuxolimab in advanced cancers. Sequenced by immunoSEQ multiplex PCR; TCRdb stores in-frame clones only, minus some. The sample shows some 97,000 clones, 75% to 90% of them seen only once. The sequences come from CD4+ or CD8+ T cells sorted from blood, collected in a trial of the OX40 agonist ivuxolimab. The receptors derive from an adult with an advanced solid tumor such as melanoma, head and neck, liver or kidney cancer.

CDR3 sequence (DNA): TGTGCCTGGAGTGTTGGTTCTGGGAACACTGAAGCTTTCTTT. Translating it yields CAWSVGSGNTEAFF. The chain is built from TRBV30 and TRBJ1-1; D call uncertain. There are 14 residues in the CDR3. Per germline, CDR1 GTSNPN and CDR2 SVGIG (reference sequence). Trimming removed 0 bases at V and 1 base at J, with 9 bases between.

The chain employs TRBV4-2 and TRBJ2-1; TRBD2 aligns across 7 bases. V trimming: 3 bases; J trimming: 5 bases; junction bases outside the gene matches: 4. The CDR3 has 14 residues. Germline-derived CDR1 and CDR2 are LGHNA and YNFKEQ. CDR3 in amino acids: CASSQRSGNNEQFF. The CDR3 region has the DNA TGTGCCAGCAGCCAGAGAAGCGGGAACAATGAGCAGTTCTTC.

CDR3 amino acids: CASTLILSPGLAGGAYEQYF. CDR3 bases: TGTGCCAGCACCCTAATATTAAGTCCGGGACTAGCGGGAGGGGCCTACGAGCAGTACTTC. The chain is built from TRBV7-8 and TRBJ2-7; 16 nucleotides align to TRBD2. CDR1 SGHVS and CDR2 FQNEAQ come from the germline V gene. CDR3 size: 20 residues. V shed 7 bases and J 2 bases; nucleotides not matched to a gene: 17.

This chain uses TRBV4-2 with TRBJ1-4; TRBD1 matches 8 bases. The V gene's germline CDR1 is LGHNA and CDR2 YNFKEQ. Trimming at V came to 3 bases and at J to 3 bases, leaving 9 bases not matched to a gene. The CDR3 spans 17 residues. The CDR3 DNA sequence: TGTGCCAGCAGCCACGGACAGGGTTTAGGGTCTAATGAAAAACTGTTTTTT. This gives the protein CASSHGQGLGSNEKLFF.

This chain uses TRBV27 with TRBJ2-3, with 9 bases fitting TRBD1. Germline V CDR1 and CDR2: MNHEY, SMNVEV (reference sequence). CDR3 length: 16 residues. The V gene end was trimmed by 5 bases and the J gene end by 3 bases; junction bases not matched to a gene: 9. The CDR3 DNA follows: TGTGCCAGCAGTATCGGGACAGGGCGGTGGACAGATACGCAGTATTTT. It is translated as CASSIGTGRWTDTQYF.

V usage is TRBV29-1 and J usage is TRBJ2-7; D gene unclear. Germline CDR1 SQVTM, CDR2 ANQGSEA. The ends were cut back, 6 bases at V and 1 base at J, with 16 bases in the middle. The CDR3 is 14 amino acids. The CDR3 here is CSVSRDEVSYEQYF. The CDR3 nucleotides read TGCAGCGTCTCTAGGGATGAAGTTTCCTACGAGCAGTACTTC.

Note on this clone: One end of the junction is discordant with germline, which a read error may explain. This sequence joins TRBV5-5 and TRBJ1-2; possibly TRBD1 for D (6 bases). Germline CDR1 and CDR2: SGHKS and YYEKEE (reference sequence). CDR3 length equals 11 residues. The CDR3 DNA reads as TGTGCCAGCAGCCGTGGCCAGGGGAAGGCCTTC. Translation gives CASSRGQGKAF.

The chain couples TRBV2 to TRBJ2-1, with 7 bases matching TRBD2. The CDR3 is 15 amino acids. The junction had 3 bases not matched to a gene; V was cut back by 4 bases and J by 0 bases. The germline V gene has CDR1 SNHLY and CDR2 FYNNEI. The DNA for the CDR3 is TGTGCCAGCAGTGGTGAGCGGGGCTCCTACAATGAGCAGTTCTTC. It specifies CASSGERGSYNEQFF.

For the CDR3, the DNA is TGTGCCAGCAAAGGGGTGAACACTGAAGCTTTCTTT. The encoded protein is CASKGVNTEAFF. V gene TRBV25-1 combines with J gene TRBJ1-1; a possible D gene is TRBD1 (5 bases). Looked up from germline, CDR1 is MGHDK and CDR2 is SYGVNS. The CDR3 has 12 amino acids. The V gene lost 7 bases and the J gene lost 0 bases, with 6 bases spanning the gap. Supplemented by reference TRBV25-1 and TRBJ1-1, the full variable domain reads EADIYQTPRYLVIGTGKKITLECSQTMGHDKMYWYQQDPGMELHLIHYSYGVNSTEKGDLSSESTVSRIRTEHFPLTLESARPSHTSQYLCASKGVNTEAFFGQGTRLTVV.

The chain uses TRBV5-1 and TRBJ2-7; 14 nucleotides line up with TRBD2. Trimming took 0 bases from V and 4 from J; bases not matched to a gene: 0. This CDR3 spans 15 amino acids. Germline CDR1 and CDR2: SGHRS and YFSETQ. CDR3 sequence (DNA): TGCGCCAGCAGCTTGGGGACTAGCGGGAGGTACGAGCAGTACTTC. Protein sequence: CASSLGTSGRYEQYF.

This chain links TRBV19 with TRBJ1-2; TRBD1 aligns across 9 bases. The CDR3 sequence is 15 residues long. The V gene end was trimmed by 10 bases and the J gene end by 5 bases; junction bases not matched to a gene: 14. The germline CDR1 and CDR2 sequences are LNHDA and SQIVND (reference sequence). The CDR3 region is CATQIGGDRVYGYTF. As DNA, the CDR3 is TGTGCCACCCAGATTGGTGGGGACAGGGTATATGGCTACACCTTC.

The chain joins TRBV10-2 to TRBJ1-2; 8 nucleotides match TRBD1. This CDR3 spans 13 amino acids. Germline CDR1 WSHSY, CDR2 SAAADI. V dropped 4 bases and J dropped 8; count of bases not matched to a gene: 6. This CDR3 is CASSARTGKGYTF. The CDR3 nucleotides read TGCGCCAGCAGTGCTCGGACAGGGAAAGGCTACACCTTC.

The J gene is TRBJ2-2, the V gene TRBV4-1; a possible D gene is TRBD2 (7 bases). The V and J ends lost 1 base and 4 bases respectively, with 19 bases between them. Germline assignment: CDR1 MGHRA and CDR2 YSYEKL. The CDR3 runs to 18 residues. For the CDR3, the DNA is TGCGCCAGCAGCCAAGGTTCGGGGGGCCATTTTATCACCGGGGAGCTGTTTTTT. It codes for CASSQGSGGHFITGELFF.

The rearrangement joins TRBV5-4 to TRBJ2-2; D possibly corresponds to TRBD2 (5 bases). Germline V lookup: CDR1 SGHNT, CDR2 YYREEE (reference sequence). This CDR3 comprises 15 residues. Trimming cost V 3 bases and J 0 bases, with 9 bases left between them. For the CDR3, the DNA is TGTGCCAGCAGCTCGAGGGCTACGAACACCGGGGAGCTGTTTTTT. It is translated as CASSSRATNTGELFF.

The chain has TRBV14 and TRBJ1-4; tentative D call: TRBD1 (5 bases). Trimming took 8 bases from V and 4 from J, leaving 14 bases between them. The CDR3 extends over 14 amino acids. Germline CDR1 is SGHDN and CDR2 is FVKESK. CDR3 in DNA: TGTGCCAGCGGCATCGGGGGGATTAATGAAAAACTGTTTTTT. Its protein is CASGIGGINEKLFF. The whole variable domain, remainder taken from reference TRBV14 and TRBJ1-4, is EAGVTQFPSHSVIEKGQTVTLRCDPISGHDNLYWYRRVMGKEIKFLLHFVKESKQDESGMPNNRFLAERTGGTYSTLKVQPAELEDSGVYFCASGIGGINEKLFFGSGTQLSVL.

The chain has TRBV29-1 and TRBJ1-1, with 7 bases identical to TRBD1. Germline V gene lookup returns CDR1 SQVTM and CDR2 ANQGSEA. CDR3 length equals 12 residues. The V segment lost 6 bases and the J segment 6 bases; nucleotides outside the gene matches: 7. CDR3: CSVGRGVPEAFF. The CDR3 DNA reads as TGCAGCGTGGGCAGGGGGGTCCCTGAAGCTTTCTTT.

In DNA form, the CDR3 reads TGTGCCAGTAGTCCGCTCGACAGGATCAATGAGCAGTTCTTC. Its translation: CASSPLDRINEQFF. This sequence joins TRBV19 and TRBJ2-1; TRBD1 might be the D (6 bases). Germline-derived CDR1 and CDR2 are LNHDA and SQIVND (reference sequence). The CDR3 runs to 14 residues. V lost 5 bases to trimming and J lost 6 bases, with 14 bases between them.

The rearrangement links TRBV4-1 to TRBJ2-3; no firm D call. CDR1 and CDR2 from the germline V gene are MGHRA and YSYEKL. V lost 5 bases to trimming and J lost 9 bases, with 6 bases between them. This CDR3 is built from 10 residues. This CDR3 reads CASSGMTQYF. CDR3 in DNA: TGCGCCAGCAGCGGCATGACGCAGTATTTT.

A single count supports this clone. This rearrangement joins TRBV5-1 to TRBJ2-2; 7 bases are a match to TRBD2. Trimming at V came to 3 bases and at J to 1 base, leaving 9 bases not matched to a gene. The CDR3 spans 17 residues. Germline V gene data show CDR1 as SGHRS and CDR2 as YFSETQ. The CDR3 reads CASSSSGGIGNTGELFF. As DNA, the CDR3 is TGCGCCAGCAGCTCTTCGGGGGGTATTGGGAACACCGGGGAGCTGTTTTTT.

V and J are TRBV14 and TRBJ2-1; 12 bases agree with TRBD2. The germline gives CDR1 SGHDN, CDR2 FVKESK. The CDR3 has 18 amino acids. Trimming cost V 1 base and J 4 bases; bases outside gene matches: 8. The CDR3 sequence: CASSQVLGLAGGYNEQFF. The CDR3 region has the DNA TGTGCCAGCAGCCAAGTCTTAGGCCTAGCGGGGGGGTACAATGAGCAGTTCTTC. Together with reference TRBV14 and TRBJ2-1, the CDR3 gives the full variable domain: EAGVTQFPSHSVIEKGQTVTLRCDPISGHDNLYWYRRVMGKEIKFLLHFVKESKQDESGMPNNRFLAERTGGTYSTLKVQPAELEDSGVYFCASSQVLGLAGGYNEQFFGPGTRLTVL.

This clone came up once. The chain joins TRBV29-1 to TRBJ1-2; a possible D gene is TRBD1 (6 bases). The CDR3 runs to 12 residues. Germline CDR1 SQVTM, CDR2 ANQGSEA. Trimming left V 3 bases short and J 4 bases short, with 9 bases between. The CDR3 nucleotides read TGCAGCGTTGACAGGGGTGGCTATGGCTACACCTTC. It is translated as CSVDRGGYGYTF.